This T cell receptor beta chain was identified during a study of cytomegalovirus exposure and HLA in healthy donors. Study-wide points: In a later analysis, a missense DCLRE1C variant was linked to TCR beta V- and J-gene trimming. The productive fraction for most TCR beta V segments was about 90% or about 30% in an earlier analysis. Presence/absence analyses took donor sequencing depth as roughly uniform.

PCR employed 60 Vbeta and 13 Jbeta primers. The table came from immunoSEQ multiplex PCR; TCRdb's copy has only in-frame clones and leaves some out. The sample lists 150,000 to 200,000 clones, about 80% seen once, with about 1.9% in the top ten. Donors had nominal health at sampling but likely had unrecorded immune exposures. With respect to this clone: Its antigen is unknown.

This CDR3 contains 13 residues. CDR1 is MNHEY, CDR2 SVGAGI, per germline. With 2 bases clipped from V and 9 bases from J, the junction kept 2 bases outside the gene matches. This chain joins TRBV6-5 and TRBJ2-1; TRBD1 aligns across 9 bases. The source material was PBMCs. The receptor was derived from a woman younger than 30 in good health and CMV-seropositive. The CDR3 reads CASSYGTGSEQFF. Written as DNA, the CDR3 is TGTGCCAGCAGTTACGGGACAGGGAGTGAGCAGTTCTTC.